This T cell receptor (beta chain) was found in a study of vaccination effects on CD4 cells after COVID-19. Points from the study as a whole: Marked clonal contraction was seen in infection- and vaccine-induced clones late after vaccination.

Peptide-pool stimulation followed by sequencing identified expanded antigen-specific CD4+ clonotypes in the ViraFEST assay. CD4+ T cells were isolated after 10 days of culture. The individual was infected with SARS-CoV-2 between March and December 2020, as confirmed by PCR. Cultures received IL-2 medium that replaced half the medium on days 3 and 7. Deletions cut 1 base from V and 4 bases from J, with 4 bases between. The germline V gene encodes CDR1 KGHSH and CDR2 LQKENI. CDR3 size: 12 residues. As concerns this clone: Its specificity is unknown.

Sequencing used immunoSEQ multiplex PCR; TCRdb keeps in-frame clones, though not all of them. The sample includes more than 20,000 clones, around 80% of them seen just once. The TCR comes from a human donor who had a prior SARS-CoV-2 infection. Here the sequenced sample was CD4+ T cells from PBMCs cultured with a peptide pool, taken before COVID-19 vaccination. The genes are TRBV18 and TRBJ2-5; no firm D call. The CDR3 DNA is TGTGCCAGCTCACCACTTCGAGAGACCCAGTACTTC. This encodes CASSPLRETQYF.